This is a list of T cell receptor beta chains from one sample in a study of blood T cell repertoires in COVID-19. Some clones are missing from TCRdb's copy, which holds only in-frame ones; the method was immunoSEQ multiplex PCR. There are approximately 500,000 clones in the sample; over 75% occur only once, and approximately 2.9% lies in the top ten. The sample was peripheral blood. Every receptor here comes from a human donor in a cohort sampled during active COVID-19. The CDR3 runs from the conserved cysteine through the conserved F or W. Each record gives: clone size, V gene, D gene, J gene, CDR3 protein, CDR3 DNA. The D gene is left open where the match is weak. Not all rows give a size; the values are once, few, many and, for expanded clones, a class.

.,TRBV3-1/TRBV3-2,.,TRBJ1-2,CASSLRTDTYGYTF,TGTGCCAGCAGCCTTCGGACAGATACCTATGGCTACACCTTC
once,TRBV19,TRBD1,TRBJ1-4,CASSTQGAGEKLFF,TGTGCCAGTAGTACGCAGGGGGCTGGTGAAAAACTGTTTTTT
.,TRBV20-1,.,TRBJ2-2,CSASRRGNTGELFF,TGCAGTGCTAGTAGGAGGGGGAACACCGGGGAGCTGTTTTTT
.,TRBV6-2/TRBV6-3,.,TRBJ2-2,CASSYAEPVNTGELFF,TGTGCCAGCAGTTACGCTGAACCGGTGAACACCGGGGAGCTGTTTTTT
.,TRBV28,TRBD1,TRBJ2-6,CASAIPGQGPSGANVLTF,TGTGCCAGTGCTATACCGGGACAGGGACCCTCTGGGGCCAACGTCCTGACTTTC
few,TRBV6-2/TRBV6-3,.,TRBJ2-1,CASSFRQFNEQFF,TGTGCCAGCAGTTTCCGACAGTTCAATGAGCAGTTCTTC
.,TRBV5-1,TRBD1,TRBJ1-4,CASSRDRGDEKLFF,TGCGCCAGCAGCAGGGACAGGGGGGATGAAAAACTGTTTTTT
once,TRBV6-2/TRBV6-3,.,TRBJ2-5,CASSYGRKETQYF,TGTGCCAGCAGTTACGGGAGGAAAGAGACCCAGTACTTC
.,TRBV5-4,TRBD2,TRBJ2-1,CASSGGLAGPNEQFF,TGTGCCAGCAGCGGGGGACTAGCGGGGCCCAATGAGCAGTTCTTC
.,TRBV5-8,TRBD2,TRBJ2-1,CASSRIGAGGEFF,TGTGCCAGCAGCCGGATAGGAGCGGGAGGGGAGTTCTTC
few,TRBV29-1,.,TRBJ2-2,CSVEDRQGRAGELFF,TGCAGCGTTGAAGATCGACAGGGGAGGGCCGGGGAGCTGTTTTTT
.,TRBV24-1,.,TRBJ2-2,CATSGLPNTGELFF,TGTGCCACCAGTGGACTACCGAACACCGGGGAGCTGTTTTTT
.,TRBV4-1,TRBD1,TRBJ1-1,CASSPDRGLTEAFF,TGCGCCAGCAGCCCGGACAGGGGGCTTACTGAAGCTTTCTTT
.,TRBV11-1,TRBD1,TRBJ2-2,CASSLNQGATGELFF,TGTGCCAGCAGCTTAAACCAGGGGGCAACCGGGGAGCTGTTTTTT
.,TRBV5-4,.,TRBJ1-5,CASSPGGNQPQHF,TGTGCCAGCAGCCCAGGGGGCAATCAGCCCCAGCATTTT
.,TRBV2,.,TRBJ1-4,CASRREEIAEKLFF,TGTGCCAGCAGGAGGGAGGAAATTGCTGAAAAACTGTTTTTT
.,TRBV19,.,TRBJ1-5,CASTAYSNQPQHF,TGTGCCAGTACAGCGTATAGCAATCAGCCCCAGCATTTT
.,TRBV4-2,.,TRBJ2-1,CASSQEGPSGFSQGEQFF,TGTGCCAGCAGCCAAGAGGGGCCTAGCGGGTTCTCACAGGGGGAGCAGTTCTTC
once,TRBV6-5,.,TRBJ1-2,CAISLFTQVAYGYTF,TGTGCCATCAGCCTTTTTACACAGGTTGCCTATGGCTACACCTTC
.,TRBV20-1,.,TRBJ2-7,CSAGRPYEQYF,TGCAGTGCCGGGAGACCCTACGAGCAGTACTTC
.,TRBV7-7,TRBD2,TRBJ2-3,CASSPMLAGAGGTQYF,TGTGCTAGCAGCCCGATGCTAGCGGGAGCGGGGGGTACGCAGTATTTT
.,TRBV7-9,.,TRBJ1-1,CASSYWTEGTEAFF,TGTGCCAGCAGCTATTGGACAGAAGGCACTGAAGCTTTCTTT